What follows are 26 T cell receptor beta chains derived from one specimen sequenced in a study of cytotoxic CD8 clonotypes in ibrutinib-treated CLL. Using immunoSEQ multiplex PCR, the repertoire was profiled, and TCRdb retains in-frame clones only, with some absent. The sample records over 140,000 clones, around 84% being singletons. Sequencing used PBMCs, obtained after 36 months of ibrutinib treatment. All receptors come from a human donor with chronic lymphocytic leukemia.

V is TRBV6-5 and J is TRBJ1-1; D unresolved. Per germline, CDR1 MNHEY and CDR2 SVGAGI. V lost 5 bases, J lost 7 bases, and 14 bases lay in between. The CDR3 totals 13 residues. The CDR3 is CASSRFQSLEAFF. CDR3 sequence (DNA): TGTGCCAGCAGTAGGTTCCAGTCCCTTGAAGCTTTCTTT.

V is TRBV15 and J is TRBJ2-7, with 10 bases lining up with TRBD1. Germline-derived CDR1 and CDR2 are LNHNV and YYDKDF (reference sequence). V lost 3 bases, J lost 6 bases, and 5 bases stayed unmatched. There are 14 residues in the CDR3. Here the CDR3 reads CATSRRQGAGEQYF. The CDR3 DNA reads TGTGCCACCAGCAGGAGACAGGGGGCTGGCGAGCAGTACTTC.

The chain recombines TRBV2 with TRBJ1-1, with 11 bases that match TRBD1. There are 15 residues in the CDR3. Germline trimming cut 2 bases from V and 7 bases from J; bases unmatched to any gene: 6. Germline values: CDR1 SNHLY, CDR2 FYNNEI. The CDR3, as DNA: TGTGCCAGCAGTGAATTATTGGGGACAGGGGGTGAAGCTTTCTTT. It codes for CASSELLGTGGEAFF.

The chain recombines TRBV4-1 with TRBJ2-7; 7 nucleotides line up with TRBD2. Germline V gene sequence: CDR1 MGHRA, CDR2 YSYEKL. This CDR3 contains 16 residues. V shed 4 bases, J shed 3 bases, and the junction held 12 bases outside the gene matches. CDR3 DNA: TGCGCCAGCAGCCCCCGCCGGCTAGCGGATTTCTACGAGCAGTACTTC. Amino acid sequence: CASSPRRLADFYEQYF.

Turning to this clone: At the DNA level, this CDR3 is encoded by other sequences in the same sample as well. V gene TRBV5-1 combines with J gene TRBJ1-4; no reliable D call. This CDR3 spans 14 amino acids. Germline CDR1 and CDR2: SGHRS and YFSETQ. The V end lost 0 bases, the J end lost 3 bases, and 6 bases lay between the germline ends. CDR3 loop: CASSLGTANEKLFF. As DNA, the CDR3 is TGCGCCAGCAGCTTGGGAACGGCTAATGAAAAACTGTTTTTT.

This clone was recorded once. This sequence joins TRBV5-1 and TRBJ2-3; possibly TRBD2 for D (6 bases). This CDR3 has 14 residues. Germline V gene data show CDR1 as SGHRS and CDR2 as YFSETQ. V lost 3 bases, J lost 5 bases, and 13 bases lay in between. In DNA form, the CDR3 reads TGCGCCAGCAGCTCAAGGGACTCCAAAGATACGCAGTATTTT. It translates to CASSSRDSKDTQYF. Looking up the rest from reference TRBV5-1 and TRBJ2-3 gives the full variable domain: KAGVTQTPRYLIKTRGQQVTLSCSPISGHRSVSWYQQTPGQGLQFLFEYFSETQRNKGNFPGRFSGRQFSNSRSEMNVSTLELGDSALYLCASSSRDSKDTQYFGPGTRLTVL.

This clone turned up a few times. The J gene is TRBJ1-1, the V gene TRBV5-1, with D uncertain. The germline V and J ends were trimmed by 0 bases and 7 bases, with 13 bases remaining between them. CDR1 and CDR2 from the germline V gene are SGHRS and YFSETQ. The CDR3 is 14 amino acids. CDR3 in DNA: TGCGCCAGCAGCTTGGCCTCTCCGGGAGATGAAGCTTTCTTT. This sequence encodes CASSLASPGDEAFF.

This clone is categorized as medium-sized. For the CDR3, the DNA is TGTGCCAGTAGTGTCGACAGCGACAACTATGGCTACACCTTC. This sequence encodes CASSVDSDNYGYTF. The V call is TRBV19, the J call TRBJ1-2; tentatively, D is TRBD1 (5 bases). Trimming took off 5 bases at V and 2 bases at J, with 12 bases between the two ends. The CDR3 spans 14 residues. Germline V gene data show CDR1 as LNHDA and CDR2 as SQIVND (reference sequence).

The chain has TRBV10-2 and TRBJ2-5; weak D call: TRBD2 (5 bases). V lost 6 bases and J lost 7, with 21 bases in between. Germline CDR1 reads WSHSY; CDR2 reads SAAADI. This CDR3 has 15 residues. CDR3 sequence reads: CASSPHLDAAGTQYF. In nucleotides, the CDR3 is TGCGCCAGCAGCCCCCACCTGGACGCCGCGGGGACCCAGTACTTC.

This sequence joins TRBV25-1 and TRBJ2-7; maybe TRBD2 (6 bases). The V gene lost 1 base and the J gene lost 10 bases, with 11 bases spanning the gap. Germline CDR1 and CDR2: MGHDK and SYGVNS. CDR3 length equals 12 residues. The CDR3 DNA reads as TGTGCCAGCAGTGAATTTGGGGACTCCCAGTACTTC. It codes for CASSEFGDSQYF.

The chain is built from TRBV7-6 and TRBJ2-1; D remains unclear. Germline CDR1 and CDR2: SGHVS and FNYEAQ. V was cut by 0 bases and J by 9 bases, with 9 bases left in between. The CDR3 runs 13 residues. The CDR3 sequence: CASSLAVEGEQFF. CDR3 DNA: TGTGCCAGCAGCTTAGCGGTAGAAGGTGAGCAGTTCTTC.

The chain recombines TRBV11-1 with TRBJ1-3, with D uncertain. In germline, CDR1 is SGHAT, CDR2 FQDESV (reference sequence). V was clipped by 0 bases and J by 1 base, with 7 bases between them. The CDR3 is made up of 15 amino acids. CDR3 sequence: CASSLAGASGNTIYF. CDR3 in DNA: TGTGCCAGCAGCTTAGCAGGAGCTTCTGGAAACACCATATATTTT.

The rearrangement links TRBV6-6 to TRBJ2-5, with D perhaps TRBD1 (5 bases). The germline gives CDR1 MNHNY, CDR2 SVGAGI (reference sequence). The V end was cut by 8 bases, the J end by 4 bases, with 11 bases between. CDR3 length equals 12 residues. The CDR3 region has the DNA TGTGCCAGCCAGGGAATGGGAGAGACCCAGTACTTC. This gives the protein CASQGMGETQYF.

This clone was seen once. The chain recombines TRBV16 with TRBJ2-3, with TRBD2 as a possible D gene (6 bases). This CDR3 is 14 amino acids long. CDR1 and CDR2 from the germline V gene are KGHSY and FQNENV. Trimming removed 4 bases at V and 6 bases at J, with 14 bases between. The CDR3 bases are TGTGCCAGCAGCCTGGACGGGGGTATGGATACGCAGTATTTT. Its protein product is CASSLDGGMDTQYF. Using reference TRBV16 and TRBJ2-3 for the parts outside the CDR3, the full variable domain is GEEVAQTPKHLVRGEGQKAKLYCAPIKGHSYVFWYQQVLKNEFKFLISFQNENVFDETGMPKERFSAKCLPNSPCSLEIQATKLEDSAVYFCASSLDGGMDTQYFGPGTRLTVL.

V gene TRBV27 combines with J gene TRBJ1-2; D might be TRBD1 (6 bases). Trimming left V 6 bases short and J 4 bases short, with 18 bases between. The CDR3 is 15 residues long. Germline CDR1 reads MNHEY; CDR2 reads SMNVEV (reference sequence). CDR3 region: CASSFSAGARYGYTF. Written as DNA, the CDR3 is TGTGCCAGCAGCTTCTCAGCGGGGGCGCGCTATGGCTACACCTTC.

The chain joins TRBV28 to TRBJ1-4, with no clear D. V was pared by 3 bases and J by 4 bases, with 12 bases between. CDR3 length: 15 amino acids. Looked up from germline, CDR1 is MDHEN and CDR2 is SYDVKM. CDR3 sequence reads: CASSLHGLGNEKLFF. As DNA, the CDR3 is TGTGCCAGCAGTTTGCATGGGTTGGGTAATGAAAAACTGTTTTTT.

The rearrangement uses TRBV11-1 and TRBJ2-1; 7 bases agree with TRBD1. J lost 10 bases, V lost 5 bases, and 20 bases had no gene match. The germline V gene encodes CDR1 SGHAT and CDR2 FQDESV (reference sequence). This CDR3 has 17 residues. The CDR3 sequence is CASSPTAGTAPSREQFF. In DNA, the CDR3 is TGTGCCAGCAGCCCTACTGCCGGGACAGCCCCTTCAAGGGAGCAGTTCTTC.

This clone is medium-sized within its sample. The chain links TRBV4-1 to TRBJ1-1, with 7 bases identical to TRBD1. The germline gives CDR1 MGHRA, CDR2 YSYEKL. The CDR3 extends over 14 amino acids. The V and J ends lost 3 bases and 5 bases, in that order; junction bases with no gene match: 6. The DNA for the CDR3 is TGCGCCAGCAGCCAGGCAGACAGGGCGACTGAAGCTTTCTTT. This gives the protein CASSQADRATEAFF.

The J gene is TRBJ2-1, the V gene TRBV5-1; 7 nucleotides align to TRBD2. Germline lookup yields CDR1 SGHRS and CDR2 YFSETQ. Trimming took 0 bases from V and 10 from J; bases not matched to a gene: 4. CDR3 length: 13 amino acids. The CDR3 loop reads CASSLVSGGEQFF. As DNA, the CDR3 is TGCGCCAGCAGCTTGGTATCGGGGGGAGAGCAGTTCTTC.

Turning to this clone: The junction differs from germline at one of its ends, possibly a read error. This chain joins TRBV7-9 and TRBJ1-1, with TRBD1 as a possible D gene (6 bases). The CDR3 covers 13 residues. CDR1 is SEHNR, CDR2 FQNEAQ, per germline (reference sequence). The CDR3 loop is CASSSFLREDSPF. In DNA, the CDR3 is TGTGCCAGCAGCTCCTTCTTACGGGAGGACAGCCCTTTT.

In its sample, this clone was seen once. CDR3 DNA: TGTGCCAGCAGCTTGCCGCGGCGATTAGGGACTGAAGCTTTCTTT. This encodes CASSLPRRLGTEAFF. The chain employs TRBV11-2 and TRBJ1-1; D is unclear. This CDR3 has 15 amino acids. CDR1 and CDR2 (germline): SGHAT, FQNNGV. Trimming pared 3 bases from V and 5 bases from J, leaving 16 bases between.

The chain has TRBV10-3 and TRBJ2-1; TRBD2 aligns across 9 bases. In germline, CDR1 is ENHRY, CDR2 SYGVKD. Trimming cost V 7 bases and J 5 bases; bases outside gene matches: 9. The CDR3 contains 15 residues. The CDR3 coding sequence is TGTGCCATCAAGGAGGTAGCGGGAGTCCACAATGAGCAGTTCTTC. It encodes CAIKEVAGVHNEQFF.

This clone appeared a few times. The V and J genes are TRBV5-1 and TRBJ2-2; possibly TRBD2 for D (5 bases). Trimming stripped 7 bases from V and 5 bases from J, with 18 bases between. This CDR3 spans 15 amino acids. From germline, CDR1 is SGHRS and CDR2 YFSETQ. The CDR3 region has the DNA TGCGCCAGCTTGGCTGCGGACTCTCTTACCGGGGAGCTGTTTTTT. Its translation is CASLAADSLTGELFF.

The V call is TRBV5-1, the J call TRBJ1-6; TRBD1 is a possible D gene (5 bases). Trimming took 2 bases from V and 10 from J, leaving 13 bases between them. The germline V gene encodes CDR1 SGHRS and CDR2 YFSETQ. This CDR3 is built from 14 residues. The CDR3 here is CASSFAGRGSPLHF. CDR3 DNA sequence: TGCGCCAGCAGCTTCGCAGGGAGAGGCTCACCCCTCCACTTT. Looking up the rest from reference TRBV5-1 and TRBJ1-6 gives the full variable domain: KAGVTQTPRYLIKTRGQQVTLSCSPISGHRSVSWYQQTPGQGLQFLFEYFSETQRNKGNFPGRFSGRQFSNSRSEMNVSTLELGDSALYLCASSFAGRGSPLHFGNGTRLTVT.

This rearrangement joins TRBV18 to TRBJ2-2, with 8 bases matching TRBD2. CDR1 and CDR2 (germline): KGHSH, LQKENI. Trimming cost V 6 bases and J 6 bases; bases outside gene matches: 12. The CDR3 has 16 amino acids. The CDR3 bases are TGTGCCAGCTCCCCAGCAGCGGGAGCGAAGGCCGGGGAGCTGTTTTTT. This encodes CASSPAAGAKAGELFF.

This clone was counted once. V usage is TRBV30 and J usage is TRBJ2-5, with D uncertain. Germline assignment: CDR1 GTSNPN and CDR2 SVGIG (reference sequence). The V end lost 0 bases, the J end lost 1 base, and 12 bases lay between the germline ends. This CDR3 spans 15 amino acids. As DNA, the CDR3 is TGTGCCTGGAGTGTACTCTCCCATAGCCAAGAGACCCAGTACTTC. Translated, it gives CAWSVLSHSQETQYF.